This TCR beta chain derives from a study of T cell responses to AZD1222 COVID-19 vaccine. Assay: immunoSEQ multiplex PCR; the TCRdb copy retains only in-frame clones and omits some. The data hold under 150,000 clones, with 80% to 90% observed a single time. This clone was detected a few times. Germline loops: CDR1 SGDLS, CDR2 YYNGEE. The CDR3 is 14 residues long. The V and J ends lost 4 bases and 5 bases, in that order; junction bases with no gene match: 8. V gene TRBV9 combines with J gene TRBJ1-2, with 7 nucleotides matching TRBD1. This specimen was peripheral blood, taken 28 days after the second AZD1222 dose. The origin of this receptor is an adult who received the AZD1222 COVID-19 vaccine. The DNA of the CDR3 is TGTGCCAGCAGCTCCCTCGGGACAGCTTATGGCTACACCTTC. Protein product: CASSSLGTAYGYTF.